Listed below are T cell receptor beta chains from one sample, sequenced in a study of CD8+ T cells in alopecia areata. Repertoires were generated with immunoSEQ multiplex PCR, while TCRdb's copy carries only in-frame clones and drops some. The table records roughly 76,000 clones, around 29% of them present only once. The sequencing here drew on CD8+ T cells sorted from blood, taken at week 4, from a patient treated with tofacitinib. These receptors were taken from a human donor with alopecia areata. Each CDR3 is given with its conserved first and last residue. A D gene is named only where the DNA matches it firmly. Where a row states a size, it is once, few, many or the class of an expanded clone; other rows omit it.

>NA|TRBV30|TRBJ2-3|NA
CAWRLDRTTDTQYF
TGTGCCTGGAGACTAGACAGGACCACAGATACGCAGTATTTT
>NA|TRBV29-1|TRBJ2-5|TRBD1
CSVRTGGGETQYF
TGCAGCGTTCGGACAGGGGGCGGGGAGACCCAGTACTTC
>few|TRBV11-2|TRBJ2-1|NA
CASSRLAYNEQFF
TGTGCCAGCAGCCGACTAGCCTACAATGAGCAGTTCTTC
>NA|TRBV13|TRBJ2-7|NA
CASSGRDYEQYF
TGTGCCAGCAGCGGCAGGGACTACGAGCAGTACTTC
>few|TRBV19|TRBJ2-1|NA
CASSPETYLEQFF
TGTGCCAGTAGTCCAGAGACTTACCTCGAGCAGTTCTTC
>few|TRBV5-1|TRBJ2-7|TRBD2
CASSLASGPRTYEQYF
TGCGCCAGCAGCTTGGCTAGCGGGCCTAGAACCTACGAGCAGTACTTC
>NA|TRBV19|TRBJ1-5|NA
CASSIWGVKIDQPQHF
TGTGCCAGTAGTATATGGGGAGTGAAGATCGATCAGCCCCAGCATTTT
>NA|TRBV29-1|TRBJ2-7|NA
CSVEGDGAYEQYF
TGCAGCGTTGAAGGGGATGGCGCCTACGAGCAGTACTTC
>NA|TRBV5-1|TRBJ1-2|NA
CASSLSTAYGYTF
TGCGCCAGCAGCTTATCGACAGCCTATGGCTACACCTTC
>NA|TRBV15|TRBJ2-2|TRBD2
CATASSGKNTGELFF
TGTGCCACCGCTTCTAGCGGGAAAAACACCGGGGAGCTGTTTTTT
>few|TRBV7-9|TRBJ2-4|NA
CASSLDQGGNIQYF
TGCGCCAGCAGCTTAGACCAGGGGGGAAACATTCAGTACTTC
>few|TRBV29-1|TRBJ2-1|TRBD2
CSSPVGGDEQFF
TGCAGCTCCCCTGTTGGGGGGGATGAGCAGTTCTTC
>NA|TRBV29-1|TRBJ1-1|NA
CSVPSLTEAFF
TGCAGCGTTCCGTCACTCACTGAAGCTTTCTTT
>NA|TRBV7-9|TRBJ2-3|NA
CASNHPSGGGDTDTQYF
TGTGCCAGCAACCACCCTAGCGGAGGGGGGGACACAGATACGCAGTATTTT
>NA|TRBV6-5|TRBJ2-7|NA
CASSYSLEGAYEQYF
TGTGCCAGCAGTTACTCGCTGGAGGGGGCCTACGAGCAGTACTTC
>NA|TRBV19|TRBJ2-2|NA
CASTQGQGVGELFF
TGTGCCAGTACCCAGGGGCAGGGCGTCGGGGAGCTGTTTTTT
>NA|TRBV11-3|TRBJ2-1|NA
CASSGGNEQFF
TGTGCCAGCAGTGGAGGGAATGAGCAGTTCTTC
>NA|TRBV27|TRBJ1-5|NA
CASSLTGNQPQHF
TGTGCCAGCAGTCTTACAGGCAATCAGCCCCAGCATTTT
>NA|TRBV9|TRBJ2-7|NA
CASSVSSGAPTYEQYF
TGTGCCAGCAGCGTATCCTCCGGGGCACCGACCTACGAGCAGTACTTC
>NA|TRBV29-1|TRBJ2-1|NA
CSVLGQFDNEQFF
TGCAGCGTTCTTGGACAGTTCGACAATGAGCAGTTCTTC
>NA|TRBV29-1|TRBJ2-7|NA
CSVAVGSSYEQYF
TGCAGCGTTGCTGTCGGAAGCTCCTACGAGCAGTACTTC
>NA|TRBV7-6|TRBJ2-7|TRBD2
CASSTGLAAVYEQYF
TGTGCCAGCAGCACGGGACTAGCGGCAGTGTACGAGCAGTACTTC
>few|TRBV5-1|TRBJ2-5|NA
CASSPVVYQETQYF
TGCGCCAGCAGCCCAGTTGTGTACCAAGAGACCCAGTACTTC
>few|TRBV9|TRBJ2-7|TRBD1
CASSATGTGSVEQYF
TGTGCCAGCAGCGCCACCGGGACAGGGTCGGTCGAGCAGTACTTC
>few|TRBV29-1|TRBJ2-1|TRBD2
CSVDGTLGLAGGSYNEQFF
TGCAGCGTTGATGGGACACTGGGACTAGCGGGAGGTTCCTACAATGAGCAGTTCTTC
>NA|TRBV13|TRBJ2-2|TRBD2
CASSPGLAGDQTGELFF
TGTGCCAGCAGCCCAGGACTAGCGGGAGACCAAACCGGGGAGCTGTTTTTT
>NA|TRBV7-9|TRBJ2-7|NA
CASSNPTQGSYEQYF
TGTGCCAGCAGCAACCCCACTCAGGGTTCCTACGAGCAGTACTTC
>few|TRBV4-1|TRBJ2-2|TRBD2
CASSLLGLAGGTGELFF
TGCGCCAGCAGCCTTCTGGGACTAGCGGGAGGCACCGGGGAGCTGTTTTTT
>few|TRBV4-1|TRBJ1-1|NA
CASSQEGRGDTEAFF
TGCGCCAGCAGCCAAGAGGGTCGGGGGGACACTGAAGCTTTCTTT
>NA|TRBV6-1|TRBJ1-2|TRBD1
CASSADRGAYGYTF
TGTGCCAGCAGTGCGGACAGGGGGGCCTATGGCTACACCTTC
>few|TRBV15|TRBJ1-4|TRBD1
CATSRDHGTASEKLFF
TGTGCCACCAGCAGAGATCATGGGACAGCCAGTGAAAAACTGTTTTTT
>few|TRBV9|TRBJ1-2|TRBD1
CASSVGGQGADGYTF
TGTGCCAGCAGCGTAGGAGGACAGGGGGCGGATGGCTACACCTTC
>NA|TRBV29-1|TRBJ1-2|TRBD1
CSVDTGVWGYTF
TGCAGCGTTGACACAGGGGTGTGGGGCTACACCTTC
>NA|TRBV5-1|TRBJ2-2|NA
CASSLARQIYTGELFF
TGCGCCAGCAGCTTGGCGCGACAGATCTACACCGGGGAGCTGTTTTTT
>NA|TRBV27|TRBJ2-5|TRBD2
CASSRLAGVETQYF
TGTGCCAGCAGCCGGCTAGCGGGAGTTGAGACCCAGTACTTC
>NA|TRBV30|TRBJ1-4|NA
CAWSVGAGVEKLFF
TGTGCCTGGAGTGTCGGGGCCGGGGTTGAAAAACTGTTTTTT
>few|TRBV29-1|TRBJ2-1|TRBD1
CSVEMGQGNSYNEQFF
TGCAGCGTTGAGATGGGACAGGGAAACTCCTACAATGAGCAGTTCTTC
>few|TRBV7-9|TRBJ2-6|NA
CASSPPGGNGPGANVLTF
TGTGCCAGCAGCCCACCTGGGGGGAACGGACCAGGGGCCAACGTCCTGACTTTC
>many|TRBV29-1|TRBJ1-1|NA
CSVEGGVTEAFF
TGCAGCGTTGAAGGGGGGGTGACGGAAGCTTTCTTT
>once|TRBV4-1|TRBJ2-7|TRBD1
CASSRLDRGDYEQYF
TGCGCCAGCAGCCGATTAGACAGGGGCGATTACGAGCAGTACTTC
>NA|TRBV29-1|TRBJ1-2|NA
CSVEAQQGYDYGYTF
TGCAGCGTTGAAGCCCAACAGGGATACGACTATGGCTACACCTTC
>few|TRBV6-4|TRBJ2-2|TRBD2
CASSGTSDYTGELFF
TGTGCCAGCAGTGGAACTAGCGACTACACCGGGGAGCTGTTTTTT
>NA|TRBV9|TRBJ2-7|NA
CASSVDGRFDYEQYF
TGTGCCAGCAGCGTTGACGGCAGGTTTGACTACGAGCAGTACTTC
>NA|TRBV7-9|TRBJ1-1|NA
CASSSWSYTEAFF
TGTGCCAGCAGCTCTTGGTCGTACACTGAAGCTTTCTTT
>NA|TRBV18|TRBJ2-1|NA
CASSIDSLPQFF
TGTGCCAGCTCAATCGACAGCCTACCCCAGTTCTTC
>few|TRBV7-9|TRBJ2-5|NA
CASSPTSHWGETQYF
TGTGCCAGCAGCCCCACCTCTCACTGGGGGGAGACCCAGTACTTC
>NA|TRBV11-2|TRBJ2-7|TRBD2
CASRLSGPNEQYF
TGTGCCAGCAGACTTAGCGGGCCGAACGAGCAGTACTTC
>NA|TRBV2|TRBJ2-3|TRBD2
CASSDSGKRGFTDTQYF
TGTGCCAGCAGTGACAGCGGAAAGCGGGGGTTCACAGATACGCAGTATTTT
>NA|TRBV5-1|TRBJ2-2|NA
CASSLAPGELFF
TGCGCCAGCAGCTTGGCCCCCGGGGAGCTGTTTTTT
>NA|TRBV7-9|TRBJ1-1|NA
CASSLARSYGNTEAFF
TGTGCCAGCAGCTTAGCGCGGTCTTATGGCAACACTGAAGCTTTCTTT
>NA|TRBV30|TRBJ2-1|TRBD1
CAWSVGGQGWYEQFF
TGTGCCTGGAGTGTAGGGGGACAGGGATGGTATGAGCAGTTCTTC
>NA|TRBV23-1|TRBJ2-7|NA
CASTRAPPGEQYF
TGCGCCAGCACTCGGGCCCCGCCGGGGGAGCAGTACTTC
>NA|TRBV30|TRBJ2-2|TRBD2
CAWSGVAGEELFF
TGTGCCTGGTCGGGGGTAGCGGGGGAGGAGCTGTTTTTT